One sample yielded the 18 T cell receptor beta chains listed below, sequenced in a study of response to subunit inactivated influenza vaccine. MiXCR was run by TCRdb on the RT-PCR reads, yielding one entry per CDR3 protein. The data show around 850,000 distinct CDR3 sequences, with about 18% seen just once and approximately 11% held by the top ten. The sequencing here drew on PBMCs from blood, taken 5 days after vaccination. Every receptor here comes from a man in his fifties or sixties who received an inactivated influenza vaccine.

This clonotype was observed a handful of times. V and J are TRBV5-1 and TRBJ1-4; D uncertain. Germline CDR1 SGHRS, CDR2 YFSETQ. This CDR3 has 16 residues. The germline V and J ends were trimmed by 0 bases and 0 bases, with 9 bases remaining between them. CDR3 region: CASSLGADATNEKLFF. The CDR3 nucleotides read TGCGCCAGCAGCTTGGGTGCGGACGCAACTAATGAAAAACTGTTTTTT. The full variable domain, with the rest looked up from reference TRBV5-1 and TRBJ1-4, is KAGVTQTPRYLIKTRGQQVTLSCSPISGHRSVSWYQQTPGQGLQFLFEYFSETQRNKGNFPGRFSGRQFSNSRSEMNVSTLELGDSALYLCASSLGADATNEKLFFGSGTQLSVL.

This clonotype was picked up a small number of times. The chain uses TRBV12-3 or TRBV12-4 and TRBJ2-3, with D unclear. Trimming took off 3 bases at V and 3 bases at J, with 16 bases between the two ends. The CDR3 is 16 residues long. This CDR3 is CASSFRPYGVTDTQYF. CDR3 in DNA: TGTGCCAGCAGTTTTCGGCCTTATGGGGTTACAGATACGCAGTATTTT.

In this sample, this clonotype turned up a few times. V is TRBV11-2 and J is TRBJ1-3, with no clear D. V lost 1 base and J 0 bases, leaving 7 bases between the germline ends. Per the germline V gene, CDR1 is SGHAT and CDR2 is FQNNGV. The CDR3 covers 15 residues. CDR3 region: CASSLVVFSGNTIYF. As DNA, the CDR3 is TGTGCCAGCAGCTTAGTAGTGTTCTCTGGAAACACCATATATTTT. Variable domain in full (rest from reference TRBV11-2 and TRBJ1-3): EAGVAQSPRYKIIEKRQSVAFWCNPISGHATLYWYQQILGQGPKLLIQFQNNGVVDDSQLPKDRFSAERLKGVDSTLKIQPAKLEDSAVYLCASSLVVFSGNTIYFGEGSWLTVV.

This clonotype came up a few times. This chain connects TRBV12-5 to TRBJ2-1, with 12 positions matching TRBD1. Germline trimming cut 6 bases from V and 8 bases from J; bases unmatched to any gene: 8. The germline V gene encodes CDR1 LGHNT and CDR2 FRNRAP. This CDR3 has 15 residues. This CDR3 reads CASGSGTGGSYEQFF. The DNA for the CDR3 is TGTGCTAGTGGCTCGGGGACAGGGGGCTCGTATGAGCAGTTCTTC.

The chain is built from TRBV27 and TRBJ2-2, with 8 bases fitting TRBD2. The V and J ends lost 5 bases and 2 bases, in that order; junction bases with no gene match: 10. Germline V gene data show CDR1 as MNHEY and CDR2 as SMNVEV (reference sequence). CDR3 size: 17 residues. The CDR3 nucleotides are TGTGCCAGCAGTCTCCGGGTTAGCGGGGCTAACACCGGGGAGCTGTTTTTT. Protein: CASSLRVSGANTGELFF.

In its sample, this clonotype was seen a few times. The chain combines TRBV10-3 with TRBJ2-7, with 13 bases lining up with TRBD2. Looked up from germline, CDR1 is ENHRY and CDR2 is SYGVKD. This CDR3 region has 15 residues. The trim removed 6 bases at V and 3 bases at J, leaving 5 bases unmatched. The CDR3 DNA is TGTGCCATCAGCGCCGGGACTAGCGGGAACTACGAGCAGTACTTC. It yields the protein CAISAGTSGNYEQYF.

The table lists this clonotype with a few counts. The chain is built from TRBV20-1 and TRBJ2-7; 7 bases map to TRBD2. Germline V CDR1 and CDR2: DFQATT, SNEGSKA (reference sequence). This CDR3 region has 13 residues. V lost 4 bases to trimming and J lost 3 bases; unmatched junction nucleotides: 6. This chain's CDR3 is CSATSREGYEQYF. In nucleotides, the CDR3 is TGCAGTGCTACCAGCAGGGAGGGCTACGAGCAGTACTTC.

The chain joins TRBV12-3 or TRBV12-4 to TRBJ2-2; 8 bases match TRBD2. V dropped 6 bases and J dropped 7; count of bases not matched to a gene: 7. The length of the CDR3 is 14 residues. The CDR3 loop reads CASREGLVGGELFF. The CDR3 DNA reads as TGTGCCAGCAGGGAGGGACTAGTTGGCGGGGAGCTGTTTTTT.

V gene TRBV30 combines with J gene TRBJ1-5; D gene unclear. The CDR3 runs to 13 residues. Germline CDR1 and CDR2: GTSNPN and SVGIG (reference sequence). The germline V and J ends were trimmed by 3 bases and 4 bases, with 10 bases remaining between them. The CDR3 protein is CAWSSGGNQPQHF. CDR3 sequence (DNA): TGTGCCTGGAGCTCTGGCGGGAATCAGCCCCAGCATTTT.

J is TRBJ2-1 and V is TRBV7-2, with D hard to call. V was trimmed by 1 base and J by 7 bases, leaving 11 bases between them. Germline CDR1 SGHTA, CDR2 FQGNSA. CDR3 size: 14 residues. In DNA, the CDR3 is TGTGCCAGCAGCTTAGAACGGATAGTAAATGAGCAGTTCTTC. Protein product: CASSLERIVNEQFF.

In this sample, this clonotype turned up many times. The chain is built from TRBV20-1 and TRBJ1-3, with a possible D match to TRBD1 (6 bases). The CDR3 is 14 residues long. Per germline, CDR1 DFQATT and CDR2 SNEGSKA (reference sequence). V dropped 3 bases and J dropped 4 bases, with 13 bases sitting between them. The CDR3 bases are TGCAGTGCTAGTGATCAGGGGAAAGGAAACACCATATATTTT. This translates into CSASDQGKGNTIYF.

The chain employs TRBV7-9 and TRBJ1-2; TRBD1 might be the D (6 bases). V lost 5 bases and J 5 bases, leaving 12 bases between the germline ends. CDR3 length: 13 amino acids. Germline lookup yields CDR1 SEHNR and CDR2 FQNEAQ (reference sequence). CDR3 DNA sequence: TGTGCCAGCAGCCCTAATGGACAGTATGGCTACACCTTC. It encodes CASSPNGQYGYTF.

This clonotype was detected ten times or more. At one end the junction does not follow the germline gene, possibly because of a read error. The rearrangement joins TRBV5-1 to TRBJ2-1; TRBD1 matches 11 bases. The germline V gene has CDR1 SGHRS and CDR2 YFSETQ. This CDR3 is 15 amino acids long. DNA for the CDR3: TGTGCCAGCAGTTTAGGACAGGGGGCGGGCAATGAGCAGTTCTTC. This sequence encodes CASSLGQGAGNEQFF.

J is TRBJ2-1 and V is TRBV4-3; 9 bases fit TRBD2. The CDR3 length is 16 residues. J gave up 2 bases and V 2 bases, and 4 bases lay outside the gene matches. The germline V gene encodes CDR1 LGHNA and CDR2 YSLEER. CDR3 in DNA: TGCGCCAGCAGCCAATATCTAGCGGGGCCCTACAATGAGCAGTTCTTC. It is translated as CASSQYLAGPYNEQFF.

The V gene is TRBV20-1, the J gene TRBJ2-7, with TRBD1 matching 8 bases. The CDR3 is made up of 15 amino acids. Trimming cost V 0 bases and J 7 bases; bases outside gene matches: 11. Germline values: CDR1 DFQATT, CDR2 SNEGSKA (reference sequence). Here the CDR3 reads CSARETGTGPKEQYF. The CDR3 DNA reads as TGCAGTGCTAGAGAGACCGGGACAGGTCCTAAGGAGCAGTACTTC.

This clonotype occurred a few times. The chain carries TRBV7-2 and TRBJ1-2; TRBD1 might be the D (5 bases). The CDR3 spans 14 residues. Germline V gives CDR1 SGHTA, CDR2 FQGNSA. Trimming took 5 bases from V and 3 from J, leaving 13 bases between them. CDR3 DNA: TGTGCCAGCAGCGACGGGGGGAGGCACTATGGCTACACCTTC. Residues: CASSDGGRHYGYTF.

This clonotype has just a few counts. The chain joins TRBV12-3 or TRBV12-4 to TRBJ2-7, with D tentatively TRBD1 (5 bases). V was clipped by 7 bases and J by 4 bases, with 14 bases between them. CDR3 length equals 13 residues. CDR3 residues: CASMVTGQYEQYF. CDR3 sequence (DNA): TGTGCCAGCATGGTAACAGGCCAATACGAGCAGTACTTC.

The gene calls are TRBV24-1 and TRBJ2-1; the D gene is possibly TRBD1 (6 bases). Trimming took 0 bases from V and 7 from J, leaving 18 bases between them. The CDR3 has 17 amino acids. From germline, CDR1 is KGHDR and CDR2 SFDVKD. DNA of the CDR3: TGTGCCACCAGTGATTTGGGTGGTTTGGGGGCTCTGAATGAGCAGTTCTTC. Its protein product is CATSDLGGLGALNEQFF.